The 21 T cell receptor beta chains below were found in one sample sequenced in a study of blood T cell repertoires in COVID-19. Only in-frame clones appear in the TCRdb table, and some are missing; sequencing was by immunoSEQ multiplex PCR. The table records tens of thousands of clones, around four fifths of them present only once. Sequencing used peripheral blood. The source is a man aged 50-59 years with active or convalescent COVID-19.

This chain joins TRBV18 and TRBJ1-3, with D possibly TRBD1 on 6 matching bases. The V end was cut by 3 bases, the J end by 0 bases, with 12 bases between. CDR1 and CDR2 from the germline V gene are KGHSH and LQKENI. The CDR3 has 16 amino acids. CDR3: CASSPGHLNSGNTIYF. The CDR3 region has the DNA TGTGCCAGCTCACCGGGACACTTAAACTCTGGAAACACCATATATTTT.

This clone was recorded only once. The chain combines TRBV7-9 with TRBJ1-4; 7 bases map to TRBD1. Germline-derived CDR1 and CDR2 are SEHNR and FQNEAQ (reference sequence). This CDR3 has 16 amino acids. Trimming took 3 bases from V and 7 from J; bases not matched to a gene: 11. CDR3 sequence reads: CASSFIRGQPTEKLFF. DNA of the CDR3: TGTGCCAGCAGCTTTATCAGGGGACAGCCGACTGAAAAACTGTTTTTT. Supplemented by reference TRBV7-9 and TRBJ1-4, the full variable domain reads DTGVSQNPRHKITKRGQNVTFRCDPISEHNRLYWYRQTLGQGPEFLTYFQNEAQLEKSRLLSDRFSAERPKGSFSTLEIQRTEQGDSAMYLCASSFIRGQPTEKLFFGSGTQLSVL.

This clone has only a few counts. The rearrangement links TRBV12-3 or TRBV12-4 to TRBJ1-1; D call uncertain. CDR3 length: 13 amino acids. Trimming took 7 bases from V and 2 from J, leaving 11 bases between them. This chain's CDR3 is CASTPQLNTEAFF. CDR3 nucleotides: TGTGCCAGCACCCCCCAACTTAACACTGAAGCTTTCTTT.

The chain employs TRBV14 and TRBJ1-2, with D unresolved. Germline CDR1 is SGHDN and CDR2 is FVKESK. CDR3 length: 14 amino acids. Trimming removed 3 bases from V and 7 bases from J, with 15 bases in between. CDR3 residues: CASSQRDMHRGYTF. The CDR3 DNA reads as TGTGCCAGCAGCCAGCGTGACATGCACCGTGGCTACACCTTC.

The chain carries TRBV7-9 and TRBJ1-2; 7 nucleotides agree with TRBD1. The J segment lost 2 bases and the V segment lost 1 base, leaving 13 bases of the junction unmatched. In germline, CDR1 is SEHNR, CDR2 FQNEAQ (reference sequence). The CDR3 contains 18 residues. DNA for the CDR3: TGTGCCAGCAGCTTAGAAGGGGGACAGCGGGTTAGGAACTATGGCTACACCTTC. Translation gives CASSLEGGQRVRNYGYTF.

The V gene is TRBV19, the J gene TRBJ1-5, with 11 bases lining up with TRBD1. CDR3 length: 16 residues. Trimming cost V 4 bases and J 6 bases; bases outside gene matches: 8. The V gene's germline CDR1 is LNHDA and CDR2 SQIVND (reference sequence). The CDR3 region has the DNA TGTGCCAGTAGTAGGGATGGGACAGGGGGTTCTCAGCCCCAGCATTTT. Translated, it gives CASSRDGTGGSQPQHF.

The chain links TRBV12-5 to TRBJ2-5, with 7 bases fitting TRBD1. Germline V gene sequence: CDR1 LGHNT, CDR2 FRNRAP. CDR3 length: 14 amino acids. V shed 1 base and J 7 bases; nucleotides not matched to a gene: 6. Here the CDR3 DNA reads TGTGCTAGTGGTTTGGGACAGGGATATTCGACCCAGTACTTC. Translating it yields CASGLGQGYSTQYF.

This clone appeared once. The V and J genes are TRBV13 and TRBJ1-1; no clear D. The CDR3 has 12 residues. Germline V CDR1 and CDR2: PRHDT, FYEKMQ (reference sequence). The V end lost 5 bases, the J end lost 6 bases, and 10 bases lay between the germline ends. CDR3 sequence (DNA): TGTGCCAGCAGCACCCGGAGCCCTGAAGCTTTCTTT. It is translated as CASSTRSPEAFF.

The sample holds a few counts of this clone. The rearrangement links TRBV7-9 to TRBJ1-2, with D possibly matching TRBD1 (5 bases). The CDR3 consists of 14 residues. Germline V gives CDR1 SEHNR, CDR2 FQNEAQ (reference sequence). Trimming removed 5 bases from V and 4 bases from J, with 14 bases in between. Here the CDR3 DNA reads TGTGCCAGCAGCCCCAACCGACAGATCTATGGCTACACCTTC. Translating gives CASSPNRQIYGYTF.

The chain recombines TRBV11-2 with TRBJ2-1; a possible D gene is TRBD2 (6 bases). CDR1 and CDR2 (germline): SGHAT, FQNNGV. Trimming left V 6 bases short and J 14 bases short, with 23 bases between. CDR3 size: 14 residues. CDR3 DNA sequence: TGTGCCAGCAGTCTACCCGCGCGCCGGGACTGGAAGTTCTTC. Protein product: CASSLPARRDWKFF.

The rearrangement links TRBV10-3 to TRBJ2-7; 8 nucleotides agree with TRBD1. V trimming: 6 bases; J trimming: 6 bases; junction bases outside the gene matches: 7. CDR1 is ENHRY and CDR2 is SYGVKD in the germline V gene. CDR3 length equals 13 residues. CDR3 amino acids: CAIRGQEGVEQYF. The DNA for the CDR3 is TGTGCCATCAGGGGACAGGAGGGAGTCGAGCAGTACTTC.

This chain connects TRBV14 to TRBJ1-1; D uncertain. This CDR3 spans 16 amino acids. Germline V gene lookup returns CDR1 SGHDN and CDR2 FVKESK. V was shortened by 2 bases and J by 5 bases, with 18 bases between the two germline ends. In DNA, the CDR3 is TGTGCCAGCAGCCAATATCGCAGGTGGGTAAGGACTGAAGCTTTCTTT. It specifies CASSQYRRWVRTEAFF.

A single count supports this clone. The same CDR3 is also encoded by other DNA sequences in this sample. This CDR3 is CASSQEQDYGYTF. For the CDR3, the DNA is TGTGCCAGCTCACAGGAACAGGATTATGGCTACACCTTC. The chain recombines TRBV18 with TRBJ1-2, with a tentative D call TRBD1 (5 bases). Germline values: CDR1 KGHSH, CDR2 LQKENI. With 4 bases removed from V and 5 bases from J, the gap between germline ends came to 11 bases. CDR3 length: 13 residues. Full variable domain (remainder filled in from reference TRBV18 and TRBJ1-2): NAGVMQNPRHLVRRRGQEARLRCSPMKGHSHVYWYRQLPEEGLKFMVYLQKENIIDESGMPKERFSAEFPKEGPSILRIQQVVRGDSAAYFCASSQEQDYGYTFGSGTRLTVV.

The CDR3 reads CASSPGSGGTPETQYF. CDR3 coding DNA: TGTGCCAGCAGCCCTGGGTCGGGGGGGACGCCCGAGACCCAGTACTTC. This chain links TRBV7-8 with TRBJ2-5; 8 nucleotides align to TRBD2. V lost 5 bases, J lost 5 bases, and 13 bases stayed unmatched. The CDR3 is 16 residues long. The germline gives CDR1 SGHVS, CDR2 FQNEAQ.

The chain joins TRBV14 to TRBJ2-7, with 11 bases fitting TRBD2. V was pared by 4 bases and J by 4 bases, with 6 bases of the junction left unmatched. The CDR3 covers 15 residues. Germline CDR1 is SGHDN and CDR2 is FVKESK. The CDR3 is CASSRKLAGEYEQYF. The DNA of the CDR3 is TGTGCCAGCAGCCGAAAACTAGCGGGGGAGTACGAGCAGTACTTC.

This chain links TRBV3-1 (or the pseudogene TRBV3-2) with TRBJ2-3, with TRBD1 matching over 8 bases. Germline assignment: CDR1 LGHDT and CDR2 YNNKEL (reference sequence). Trimming at V came to 6 bases and at J to 0 bases, leaving 5 bases not matched to a gene. The CDR3 contains 15 residues. CDR3 residues: CASRPGTGSTDTQYF. In nucleotides, the CDR3 is TGTGCCAGCAGGCCTGGGACAGGTAGCACAGATACGCAGTATTTT.

This clone was seen only once. The chain is built from TRBV6-5 and TRBJ1-1; no definite D call. The CDR3 is made up of 15 amino acids. V was cut by 2 bases and J by 4 bases, with 14 bases left in between. Germline V gene sequence: CDR1 MNHEY, CDR2 SVGAGI. The CDR3 region is CASSYKIGRVTEAFF. The CDR3 DNA is TGTGCCAGCAGTTACAAAATCGGGCGGGTCACTGAAGCTTTCTTT.

This clone was recorded only once. J is TRBJ1-1 and V is TRBV12-3 or TRBV12-4; possibly TRBD1 for D (6 bases). CDR3 size: 11 residues. V was trimmed by 10 bases and J by 5 bases, leaving 11 bases between them. CDR3 in DNA: TGTGCCACCGCCCAGGGGACTGAAGCTTTCTTT. Protein sequence: CATAQGTEAFF.

The chain is built from TRBV13 and TRBJ1-2, with 9 bases aligning to TRBD1. With 5 bases clipped from V and 3 bases from J, the junction kept 10 bases outside the gene matches. CDR3 length: 16 residues. The V gene's germline CDR1 is PRHDT and CDR2 FYEKMQ (reference sequence). CDR3 region: CASSLPRQGEHYGYTF. The CDR3 DNA reads as TGTGCCAGCAGCCTTCCAAGACAGGGGGAACACTATGGCTACACCTTC. Full variable domain (missing parts from reference TRBV13 and TRBJ1-2): AAGVIQSPRHLIKEKRETATLKCYPIPRHDTVYWYQQGPGQDPQFLISFYEKMQSDKGSIPDRFSAQQFSDYHSELNMSSLELGDSALYFCASSLPRQGEHYGYTFGSGTRLTVV.

V gene TRBV5-1 combines with J gene TRBJ2-3, with TRBD2 matching over 10 bases. CDR3 length equals 16 residues. Germline assignment: CDR1 SGHRS and CDR2 YFSETQ. Trimming at V came to 0 bases and at J to 5 bases, leaving 6 bases not matched to a gene. This CDR3 is CASSLGPSGGQDTQYF. CDR3 sequence (DNA): TGCGCCAGCAGCTTGGGACCTAGCGGGGGACAAGATACGCAGTATTTT.

This clone came up once. The chain has TRBV12-3 or TRBV12-4 and TRBJ2-1, with a weak D call TRBD1 (6 bases). The CDR3 loop spans 13 amino acids. Trimming removed 1 base from V and 7 bases from J, with 8 bases in between. The DNA for the CDR3 is TGTGCCAGCAGTTTAGGCCAGGGGAATGAGCAGTTCTTC. Amino acid sequence: CASSLGQGNEQFF.